This T cell receptor beta chain was recovered during a study of blood T cell repertoires in COVID-19. Study at large: Sites across the United States, Italy and Spain contributed samples from acute and convalescent COVID-19. In each case, the material was cDNA or gDNA derived from T cells, B-cell-depleted T cells, or PBMCs.

Original processing methods: Reference gene primers were amplified, and this amplification served to estimate nucleated cell counts. Sequencing was performed with immunoSEQ multiplex PCR; in TCRdb, only in-frame clones are kept and a portion is missing. V, J and clone size are those of that table, while D and trimming were read from the DNA. The sample shows tens of thousands of clones, around 90% of them seen only once. The CDR3 is made up of 14 amino acids. The V and J ends lost 3 bases and 11 bases, in that order; junction bases with no gene match: 5. Per germline, CDR1 SGDLS and CDR2 YYNGEE. V gene TRBV9 combines with J gene TRBJ2-1; TRBD2 aligns across 13 bases. This clonotype was sampled from a man aged 50 or older with acute or convalescent COVID-19. Sequenced: peripheral blood. CDR3 protein: CASSAEGLAGKQFF. The DNA for the CDR3 is TGTGCCAGCAGCGCCGAGGGACTAGCGGGGAAGCAGTTCTTC.